The clone carrying this TCR beta chain was observed a few times. The V segment lost 3 bases and the J segment 4 bases; nucleotides outside the gene matches: 3. The germline CDR1 and CDR2 sequences are SEHNR and FQNEAQ (reference sequence). The CDR3 is made up of 15 amino acids. The repertoire was sequenced with immunoSEQ multiplex PCR; TCRdb's copy has only in-frame clones and lacks some. The sample has approximately 79,000 clones; roughly 87% are singletons. The data were taken from a study of PD-L1 blockade in urothelial cancer. Study as a whole: Males with bladder-origin urothelial cancer made up about 90% of the roughly 29 patients. In terms of prior chemotherapy, patients had received 0 to 3 regimens. The median number of T cells present in blood samples was roughly 140,000.

The TCR was taken from a woman between 65 and 79 years old with urothelial cancer. This chain connects TRBV7-9 to TRBJ2-7; 13 bases match TRBD2. The sample here was PBMCs, taken around atezolizumab (anti-PD-L1) treatment. The CDR3 protein is CASSFWTSGSYEQYF. Written as DNA, the CDR3 is TGTGCCAGCAGCTTTTGGACTAGCGGGAGTTACGAGCAGTACTTC. Full variable domain (missing parts from reference TRBV7-9 and TRBJ2-7): DTGVSQNPRHKITKRGQNVTFRCDPISEHNRLYWYRQTLGQGPEFLTYFQNEAQLEKSRLLSDRFSAERPKGSFSTLEIQRTEQGDSAMYLCASSFWTSGSYEQYFGPGTRLTVT.